The clone carrying this T cell receptor (beta chain) was counted between two and nine times. Its antigen is undetermined. This sample is drawn from a study of T cells after yellow fever vaccination. The study, taken as a whole, reports: Reappearing after the booster were most of the clones from primary vaccination (roughly 95% CD4, approximately 85% CD8).

The CDR3 covers 15 residues. The V gene's germline CDR1 is SEHNR and CDR2 FQNEAQ (reference sequence). Trimming shortened V by 4 bases and J by 2 bases, and 13 bases separated the two germline ends. A universal primer site and UMIs were added as TCR cDNA was made by 5'RACE template switching. MiXCR, run by TCRdb on the 5' RACE reads, gives a single entry per CDR3 protein. The sample holds roughly 520,000 distinct CDR3 sequences; roughly a fifth are singletons and the top ten take less than 20%. This chain joins TRBV7-9 and TRBJ2-3, with D possibly being TRBD1 (5 bases). The sample here was PBMCs, taken about 21 days after the first yellow fever vaccination. The origin of this receptor is a man aged 18-30 years who received the YFV17D yellow fever vaccine. The CDR3 sequence is CASSYLGVYTDTQYF. CDR3 in DNA: TGTGCCAGCAGCTACCTAGGGGTGTACACAGATACGCAGTATTTT.